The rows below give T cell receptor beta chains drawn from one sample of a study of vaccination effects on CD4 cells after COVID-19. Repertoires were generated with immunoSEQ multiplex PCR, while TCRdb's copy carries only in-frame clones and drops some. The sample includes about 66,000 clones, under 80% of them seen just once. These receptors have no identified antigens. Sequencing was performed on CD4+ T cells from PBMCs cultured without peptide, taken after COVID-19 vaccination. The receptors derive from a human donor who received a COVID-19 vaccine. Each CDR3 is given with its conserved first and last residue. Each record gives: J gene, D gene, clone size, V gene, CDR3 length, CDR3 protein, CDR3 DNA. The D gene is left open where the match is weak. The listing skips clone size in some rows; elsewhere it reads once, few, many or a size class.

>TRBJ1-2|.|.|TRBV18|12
CASSLEGYGYTF
TGTGCCAGCTCACTGGAGGGGTATGGCTACACCTTC
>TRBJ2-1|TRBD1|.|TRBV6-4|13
CASSGQGRNEQFF
TGTGCCAGCTCGGGACAGGGACGCAATGAGCAGTTCTTC
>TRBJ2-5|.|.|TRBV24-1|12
CATSDRGGTQYF
TGTGCCACCAGTGACAGGGGTGGGACCCAGTACTTC
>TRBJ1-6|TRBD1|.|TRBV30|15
CAWRQGASYNSPLHF
TGTGCCTGGCGACAGGGGGCCTCCTATAATTCACCCCTCCACTTT
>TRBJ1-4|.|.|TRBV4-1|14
CASSQEQGREKLFF
TGCGCCAGCAGCCAAGAACAGGGAAGGGAAAAACTGTTTTTT
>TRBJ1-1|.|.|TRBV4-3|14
CASSQDSAESSAFF
TGCGCCAGCAGCCAAGATTCGGCGGAAAGCTCAGCTTTCTTT
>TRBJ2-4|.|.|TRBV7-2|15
CASSPSALAKNIQYF
TGTGCCAGCAGCCCTTCAGCGCTAGCCAAAAACATTCAGTACTTC
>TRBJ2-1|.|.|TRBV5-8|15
CASPAWFRPHNEQFF
TGTGCCAGCCCAGCTTGGTTCCGGCCTCACAATGAGCAGTTCTTC
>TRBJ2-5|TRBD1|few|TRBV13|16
CASSSWGTGEMETQYF
TGTGCCAGCAGCTCATGGGGGACAGGGGAGATGGAGACCCAGTACTTC
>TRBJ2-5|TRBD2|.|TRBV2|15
CASSEELLAGETQYF
TGTGCCAGCAGTGAAGAACTACTAGCGGGGGAGACCCAGTACTTC
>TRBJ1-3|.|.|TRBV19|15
CASSPQSYSGNTIYF
TGTGCCAGTAGTCCTCAATCCTACTCTGGAAACACCATATATTTT
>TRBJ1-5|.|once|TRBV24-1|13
CATSVGGSQPQHF
TGTGCCACCAGTGTGGGGGGCTCTCAGCCCCAGCATTTT
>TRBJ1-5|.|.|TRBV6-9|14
CASISPKDAKPQHF
TGTGCCAGCATCAGCCCCAAAGATGCCAAGCCCCAGCATTTT
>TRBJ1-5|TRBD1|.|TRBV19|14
CASSIPGTGPPQHF
TGTGCCAGTAGTATCCCGGGGACAGGGCCGCCCCAGCATTTT
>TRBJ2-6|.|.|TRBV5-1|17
CASSLGGTFSGANVLTF
TGCGCCAGCAGCTTGGGCGGCACCTTCTCTGGGGCCAACGTCCTGACTTTC
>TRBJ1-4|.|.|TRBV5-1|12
CASSWDGAELFF
TGCGCCAGCAGCTGGGACGGTGCGGAACTGTTTTTT
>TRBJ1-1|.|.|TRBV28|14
CASTLGGTNTEAFF
TGTGCCAGCACCTTGGGGGGAACGAACACTGAAGCTTTCTTT
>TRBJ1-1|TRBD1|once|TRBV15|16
CATSRVGAGGLSEAFF
TGTGCCACCAGCAGAGTTGGGGCAGGGGGCCTATCTGAAGCTTTCTTT
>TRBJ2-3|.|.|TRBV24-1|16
CATSDFGGQHTDTQYF
TGTGCCACCAGTGATTTCGGGGGACAGCACACAGATACGCAGTATTTT
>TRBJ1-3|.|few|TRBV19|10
CASPGNTIYF
TGTGCCAGTCCTGGAAACACCATATATTTT
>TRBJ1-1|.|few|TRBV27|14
CASSLDRLNTEAFF
TGTGCCAGCAGTTTAGACAGATTGAACACTGAAGCTTTCTTT
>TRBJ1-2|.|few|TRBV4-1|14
CASSQEVGGYGYTF
TGCGCCAGCAGCCAGGAAGTCGGTGGCTATGGCTACACCTTC
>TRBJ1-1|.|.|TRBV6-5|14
CASSYSRVNTEAFF
TGTGCCAGCAGTTACTCGAGGGTGAACACTGAAGCTTTCTTT
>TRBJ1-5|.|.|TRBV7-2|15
CASSLNGYSNQPQHF
TGTGCCAGCAGCTTAAACGGATATAGCAATCAGCCCCAGCATTTT
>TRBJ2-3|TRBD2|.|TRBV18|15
CASSPSGGGTDTQYF
TGTGCCAGCTCACCTTCTGGCGGGGGGACAGATACGCAGTATTTT
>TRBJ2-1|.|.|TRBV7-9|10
CASSLVEQFF
TGTGCCAGCAGCTTAGTCGAGCAGTTCTTC
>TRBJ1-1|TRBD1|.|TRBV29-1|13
CSGTQGLNTEAFF
TGCAGCGGGACACAGGGGCTGAACACTGAAGCTTTCTTT
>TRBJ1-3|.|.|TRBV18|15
CASSPGGTVGNTIYF
TGTGCCAGCTCACCGGGAGGGACTGTTGGAAACACCATATATTTT
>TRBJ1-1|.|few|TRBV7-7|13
CASSESENTEAFF
TGTGCCAGCAGCGAGTCAGAGAACACTGAAGCTTTCTTT
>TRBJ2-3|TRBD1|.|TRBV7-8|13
CASSQGTVDTQYF
TGTGCCAGCAGCCAGGGGACAGTAGATACGCAGTATTTT
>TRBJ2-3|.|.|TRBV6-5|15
CASSYRGASTDTQYF
TGTGCCAGCAGTTACCGCGGGGCCAGCACAGATACGCAGTATTTT
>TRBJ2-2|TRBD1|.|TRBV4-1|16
CASSRTGTANTGELFF
TGCGCCAGCAGCCGAACCGGGACAGCGAACACCGGGGAGCTGTTTTTT
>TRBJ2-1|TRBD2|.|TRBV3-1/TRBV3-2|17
CASSQDLRASGGIEQFF
TGTGCCAGCAGCCAAGATTTAAGGGCTAGCGGGGGGATTGAGCAGTTCTTC
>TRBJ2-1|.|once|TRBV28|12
CASISGYNEQFF
TGTGCCAGCATCAGTGGATACAATGAGCAGTTCTTC
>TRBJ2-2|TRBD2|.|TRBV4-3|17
CASSQDLAGGLGGELFF
TGCGCCAGCAGCCAAGATCTAGCGGGGGGATTGGGCGGGGAGCTGTTTTTT
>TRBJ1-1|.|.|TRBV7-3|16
CASSSGVGVQNTEAFF
TGTGCCAGCAGCTCTGGTGTGGGGGTCCAAAACACTGAAGCTTTCTTT
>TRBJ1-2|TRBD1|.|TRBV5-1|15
CASSPGPGQEGGYTF
TGCGCCAGCAGCCCCGGACCAGGACAGGAAGGGGGCTACACCTTC
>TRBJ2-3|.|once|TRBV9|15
CASSDRGAGTDTQYF
TGTGCCAGCAGCGACCGGGGGGCGGGCACAGATACGCAGTATTTT
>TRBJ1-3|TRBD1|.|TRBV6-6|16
CASIRNWDSSGNTIYF
TGTGCCAGCATCCGAAATTGGGACAGCTCTGGAAACACCATATATTTT
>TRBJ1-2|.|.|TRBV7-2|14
CASSVGQNNYGYTF
TGTGCCAGCAGCGTAGGACAGAATAACTATGGCTACACCTTC